This entry lists 25 T cell receptor beta chains sequenced from one sample in a study of cytomegalovirus exposure and HLA in healthy donors. With 60 Vbeta and 13 Jbeta primers, the PCR was carried out. Some clones are missing from TCRdb's copy, which holds only in-frame ones; the method was immunoSEQ multiplex PCR. This table lists 80,000 or so clones. Sequenced material: PBMCs. These receptors were collected from a woman younger than 45 in good health and CMV-seronegative.

Concerning this clone itself: At one boundary the junction diverges from the germline segment, which might be a read error. The chain joins TRBV19 to TRBJ1-1, with 7 positions matching TRBD1. There are 14 residues in the CDR3. Looked up from germline, CDR1 is LNHDA and CDR2 is SQIVND (reference sequence). The CDR3 DNA reads TGTGCCAGTAGTCTACAGGGGCCGGCCACTGAAGATTTCTTT. Encoded protein: CASSLQGPATEDFF.

This sequence joins TRBV5-8 and TRBJ2-5; D call uncertain. Germline lookup yields CDR1 SGHTS and CDR2 YDEGEE. Trimming left V 5 bases short and J 0 bases short, with 11 bases between. CDR3 length: 14 residues. The CDR3 DNA is TGTGCCAGCAGTCGCACTATGTACCAAGAGACCCAGTACTTC. It is translated as CASSRTMYQETQYF.

About this clone itself: A junction boundary mismatches the germline segment, possibly from a read error. The CDR3 sequence: CASSLTGGSHEQYF. The CDR3 coding sequence is TGTGCCAGCAGCCTGACAGGGGGCTCCCACGAGCAGTACTTC. V is TRBV11-2 and J is TRBJ2-7, with 10 bases aligning to TRBD1. Looked up from germline, CDR1 is SGHAT and CDR2 is FQNNGV. This CDR3 has 14 amino acids.

The CDR3 region is CASSQGLAYEQYF. DNA of the CDR3: TGTGCCAGCAGCCAAGGGTTAGCCTACGAGCAGTACTTC. The chain carries TRBV4-2 and TRBJ2-7; no clear D. Trimming removed 1 base from V and 2 bases from J, with 6 bases in between. The CDR3 extends over 13 amino acids. Germline CDR1 is LGHNA and CDR2 is YNFKEQ.

The chain recombines TRBV11-2 with TRBJ2-2; 10 nucleotides match TRBD2. V trimming: 5 bases; J trimming: 1 base; junction bases outside the gene matches: 4. Looked up from germline, CDR1 is SGHAT and CDR2 is FQNNGV. This CDR3 is 16 amino acids long. In DNA, the CDR3 is TGTGCCAGCAGCCCGATAGCGGGAGGGAACACCGGGGAGCTGTTTTTT. Protein sequence: CASSPIAGGNTGELFF.

V gene TRBV4-1 combines with J gene TRBJ1-2; no reliable D call. Germline V gene data show CDR1 as MGHRA and CDR2 as YSYEKL. This CDR3 region has 15 residues. V shed 0 bases and J shed 4 bases, with 12 bases lying between them. CDR3 nucleotide sequence: TGCGCCAGCAGCCAAGATTCCGGGTTTGCCTATGGCTACACCTTC. Its translation: CASSQDSGFAYGYTF.

The V and J genes are TRBV4-1 and TRBJ2-1; D remains ambiguous. The CDR3 has 15 amino acids. Germline V gives CDR1 MGHRA, CDR2 YSYEKL. Trimming took off 1 base at V and 6 bases at J, with 13 bases between the two ends. The CDR3: CASSQVGLRPNEQFF. The CDR3 DNA reads as TGCGCCAGCAGCCAAGTCGGGTTAAGGCCCAATGAGCAGTTCTTC.

This chain connects TRBV7-9 to TRBJ2-4, with unresolved D. The CDR3 extends over 17 amino acids. Germline V CDR1 and CDR2: SEHNR, FQNEAQ (reference sequence). Trimming took 1 base from V and 0 from J, leaving 13 bases between them. This chain's CDR3 is CASSLGARLLAKNIQYF. The DNA for the CDR3 is TGTGCCAGCAGCTTAGGGGCTCGGTTGCTAGCCAAAAACATTCAGTACTTC.

J is TRBJ1-2 and V is TRBV19; D may be TRBD1 (5 bases). Trimming removed 2 bases from V and 2 bases from J, with 18 bases in between. The CDR3 has 17 amino acids. Germline values: CDR1 LNHDA, CDR2 SQIVND (reference sequence). CDR3 sequence (DNA): TGTGCCAGTAGTATACTGGGGCGAGGGAGGGTCAACTATGGCTACACCTTC. As protein: CASSILGRGRVNYGYTF.

The CDR3 nucleotides read TGCGCCAGCAGCTTGGTATGGCGGGGACGCGACAATGAGCAGTTCTTC. Its protein product is CASSLVWRGRDNEQFF. The V and J genes are TRBV5-1 and TRBJ2-1, with D maybe TRBD2 (6 bases). Trimming shortened V by 0 bases and J by 5 bases, and 15 bases separated the two germline ends. The CDR3 length is 16 residues. Germline loops: CDR1 SGHRS, CDR2 YFSETQ.

The V call is TRBV6-1, the J call TRBJ2-5; D is unresolved. The V gene's germline CDR1 is MNHNS and CDR2 SASEGT. The CDR3 sequence is 15 residues long. Trimming removed 0 bases from V and 5 bases from J, with 13 bases in between. CDR3 loop: CASSEAQLFRETQYF. The CDR3 DNA reads TGTGCCAGCAGTGAAGCACAGCTTTTTAGGGAGACCCAGTACTTC.

This chain joins TRBV6-5 and TRBJ1-6; the D gene is possibly TRBD1 (6 bases). The CDR3 length is 14 residues. The germline gives CDR1 MNHEY, CDR2 SVGAGI. The V end lost 6 bases, the J end lost 9 bases, and 15 bases lay between the germline ends. The CDR3, as DNA: TGTGCCAGCAGAGACACAGGGTCAGCTTCACCCCTCCACTTT. This codes for CASRDTGSASPLHF.

This chain links TRBV4-2 with TRBJ2-1; TRBD2 might be the D (7 bases). The CDR3 totals 16 residues. Trimming removed 0 bases at V and 8 bases at J, with 17 bases between. From germline, CDR1 is LGHNA and CDR2 YNFKEQ. The CDR3 protein is CASSQEGRGGADEQFF. For the CDR3, the DNA is TGTGCCAGCAGCCAAGAGGGTAGAGGGGGGGCCGATGAGCAGTTCTTC.

The CDR3 is CASSYTGGSIYYGYTF. CDR3 DNA: TGTGCCAGCAGCTACACAGGGGGATCAATTTACTATGGCTACACCTTC. The rearrangement links TRBV28 to TRBJ1-2; TRBD1 agrees at 8 bases. The J segment lost 3 bases and the V segment lost 6 bases, leaving 12 bases of the junction unmatched. The CDR3 consists of 16 residues. Germline values: CDR1 MDHEN, CDR2 SYDVKM.

CDR3 sequence: CASSQPRDNSPLHF. The CDR3 nucleotides read TGCGCCAGCAGCCAACCCAGGGATAATTCACCCCTCCACTTT. This chain links TRBV4-1 with TRBJ1-6; possibly TRBD1 for D (5 bases). Germline V gene sequence: CDR1 MGHRA, CDR2 YSYEKL. Trimming removed 2 bases at V and 5 bases at J, with 7 bases between. The CDR3 totals 14 residues.

V gene TRBV6-5 combines with J gene TRBJ1-1, with D perhaps TRBD1 (6 bases). The CDR3 contains 15 residues. Trimming took 6 bases from V and 1 from J, leaving 15 bases between them. The germline V gene has CDR1 MNHEY and CDR2 SVGAGI. The CDR3 loop is CASRPPGVRNTEAFF. The DNA for the CDR3 is TGTGCCAGCAGGCCGCCAGGGGTCAGGAACACTGAAGCTTTCTTT.

V usage is TRBV5-1 and J usage is TRBJ1-6, with 8 bases matching TRBD1. Germline V CDR1 and CDR2: SGHRS, YFSETQ. This CDR3 spans 14 amino acids. J lost 8 bases, V lost 3 bases, and 4 bases had no gene match. CDR3: CASSSDRGDSPLHF. The CDR3 bases are TGCGCCAGCAGCTCAGACAGGGGCGATTCACCCCTCCACTTT.

This rearrangement joins TRBV5-1 to TRBJ2-3; D not certain. CDR1 SGHRS and CDR2 YFSETQ come from the germline V gene. V lost 4 bases, J lost 4 bases, and 13 bases lay in between. The length of the CDR3 is 14 residues. CDR3: CASSPLVRADTQYF. Written as DNA, the CDR3 is TGCGCCAGCAGCCCCTTAGTACGGGCAGATACGCAGTATTTT.

The J gene is TRBJ2-5, the V gene TRBV14; 9 nucleotides agree with TRBD2. Germline CDR1 is SGHDN and CDR2 is FVKESK. V was clipped by 3 bases and J by 0 bases; unmatched bases: 5. This CDR3 contains 16 residues. The CDR3 coding sequence is TGTGCCAGCAGCCAGGAGAGCGGGGGGTACCAAGAGACCCAGTACTTC. Its protein product is CASSQESGGYQETQYF.

V and J are TRBV9 and TRBJ1-5; 7 bases are shared with TRBD1. Germline V gene lookup returns CDR1 SGDLS and CDR2 YYNGEE. The CDR3 length is 14 residues. V shed 4 bases, J shed 5 bases, and the junction held 6 bases outside the gene matches. CDR3 coding DNA: TGTGCCAGCAGCTACGGACAGGACGATCAGCCCCAGCATTTT. Translation gives CASSYGQDDQPQHF.

J is TRBJ2-2 and V is TRBV30, with D perhaps TRBD1 (6 bases). Germline CDR1 reads GTSNPN; CDR2 reads SVGIG (reference sequence). CDR3 length: 15 amino acids. V lost 0 bases to trimming and J lost 4 bases, with 12 bases between them. Here the CDR3 DNA reads TGTGCCTGGAGTGTAAGGGGGAGAGGCACCGGGGAGCTGTTTTTT. It translates to CAWSVRGRGTGELFF.

This rearrangement joins TRBV30 to TRBJ2-7, with D possibly being TRBD1 (6 bases). The germline V and J ends were trimmed by 2 bases and 0 bases, with 8 bases remaining between them. Germline V CDR1 and CDR2: GTSNPN, SVGIG (reference sequence). CDR3 length: 13 residues. The CDR3 nucleotides are TGTGCCTGGAGTAGGGGACACTCCTACGAGCAGTACTTC. Amino acids: CAWSRGHSYEQYF.

The chain recombines TRBV19 with TRBJ2-6; D is ambiguous. Germline V gene data show CDR1 as LNHDA and CDR2 as SQIVND (reference sequence). This CDR3 is built from 15 residues. The V and J ends lost 3 bases and 0 bases respectively, with 6 bases between them. The CDR3 region is CASSIQDSGANVLTF. DNA for the CDR3: TGTGCCAGTAGTATCCAGGACTCTGGGGCCAACGTCCTGACTTTC.

This chain connects TRBV25-1 to TRBJ2-5; TRBD1 matches 7 bases. With V trimmed by 4 bases and J by 1 base, 9 bases remained unmatched. The germline gives CDR1 MGHDK, CDR2 SYGVNS. The CDR3 has 16 amino acids. CDR3 sequence (DNA): TGTGCCAGCAGTGGTCCTCCTGACAGGGCCCAAGAGACCCAGTACTTC. Translated: CASSGPPDRAQETQYF. Drawing the rest from reference TRBV25-1 and TRBJ2-5, the complete variable domain is EADIYQTPRYLVIGTGKKITLECSQTMGHDKMYWYQQDPGMELHLIHYSYGVNSTEKGDLSSESTVSRIRTEHFPLTLESARPSHTSQYLCASSGPPDRAQETQYFGPGTRLLVL.

This sequence joins TRBV4-2 and TRBJ1-5, with 8 positions matching TRBD1. This CDR3 comprises 19 residues. The germline CDR1 and CDR2 sequences are LGHNA and YNFKEQ. Germline trimming cut 4 bases from V and 5 bases from J; bases unmatched to any gene: 19. The CDR3 here is CASSREVGTGQPNDQPQHF. CDR3 in DNA: TGTGCCAGCAGCCGAGAAGTTGGGACAGGCCAACCCAATGATCAGCCCCAGCATTTT.